The 10 T cell receptor beta chains below come from one sample, sequenced in a study of molecular identifiers for immune sequencing clone quantification. One entry per CDR3 protein, called by TCRdb with MiXCR from the PCR reads. The profile covers 35,000 to 40,000 distinct CDR3 sequences, with approximately 20% appearing a single time and approximately 1% taken by the ten largest. The material sequenced was naive CD8+ T cells from blood, with Jurkat cell RNA spiked in. Stated subset: FACS-sorted CD8+CD4-CCR7+CD45RA+ naive T cells. These TCRs come from a human donor in good health. Some libraries in this study had Jurkat cell RNA spiked in.

This clonotype was seen at least ten times. The J gene is TRBJ2-3, the V gene TRBV9, with TRBD2 as a possible D gene (6 bases). V was clipped by 0 bases and J by 3 bases, with 14 bases between them. Germline V gives CDR1 SGDLS, CDR2 YYNGEE. The CDR3 sequence is 16 residues long. CDR3 sequence (DNA): TGTGCCAGCAGCGTAGATTACGGGGCGGGAACAGATACGCAGTATTTT. Translated, it gives CASSVDYGAGTDTQYF.

This clonotype was detected ten times or more. This chain uses TRBV19 with TRBJ2-1; D uncertain. The ends were cut back, 3 bases at V and 7 bases at J, with 22 bases in the middle. Germline V gene lookup returns CDR1 LNHDA and CDR2 SQIVND (reference sequence). The length of the CDR3 is 17 residues. The CDR3 DNA is TGTGCCAGTAGTATGGGTCGGTCCTACTTGCCGGAGAATGAGCAGTTCTTC. The encoded protein is CASSMGRSYLPENEQFF.

The sample holds a few counts of this clonotype. The rearrangement uses TRBV11-2 and TRBJ2-1, with no clear D. Trimming removed 2 bases at V and 5 bases at J, with 7 bases between. Germline CDR1 reads SGHAT; CDR2 reads FQNNGV. The CDR3 runs to 13 residues. This CDR3 is CASSLSPDNEQFF. DNA for the CDR3: TGTGCCAGCAGCTTATCTCCTGACAATGAGCAGTTCTTC.

About this clonotype itself: Since a much larger clone is just one base distant, this may be a read error. J is TRBJ1-5 and V is TRBV27; 9 nucleotides agree with TRBD1. In germline, CDR1 is MNHEY, CDR2 SMNVEV (reference sequence). CDR3 length: 15 residues. In DNA, the CDR3 is TGTGCCAGCGGTTTAACCGGGACAGGGAATCAGCCCCAGCATTTT. This translates into CASGLTGTGNQPQHF.

The chain has TRBV5-3 and TRBJ2-7; 7 positions match TRBD1. TRBV5-3 is an ORF, with its function uncertain. CDR3 length: 14 amino acids. The J segment lost 3 bases and the V segment lost 8 bases, leaving 11 bases of the junction unmatched. The CDR3 nucleotides read TGTGCCAGCGGCCCCCAAAACAGGGGCTACGAGCAGTACTTC. It codes for CASGPQNRGYEQYF.

This clonotype was seen many times. Germline is not matched at one junction end, which may reflect a read error. The J gene is TRBJ2-7, the V gene TRBV4-3, with 12 bases lining up with TRBD2. This CDR3 has 13 residues. Looked up from germline, CDR1 is LGHNA and CDR2 is YSLEER. The CDR3 region is CASSQERTSGTIF. DNA of the CDR3: TGCGCCAGCAGCCAAGAAAGGACTAGCGGGACGATCTTC.

Notes on this clonotype: It may be a read error: a sequence one base away is much more abundant. J is TRBJ2-1 and V is TRBV6-2 or TRBV6-3; 8 bases match TRBD2. The CDR3 has 15 residues. Germline V gene sequence: CDR1 MNHEY, CDR2 SVGEGT. DNA of the CDR3: TGTGCCAGCAGTTACAGCGGGAGCTCCAACAATGAGCAGTTCTTC. It specifies CASSYSGSSNNEQFF.

This clonotype was observed at least ten times. The chain combines TRBV30 with TRBJ2-7; no clear D gene. V dropped 5 bases and J dropped 2 bases, with 10 bases sitting between them. The CDR3 sequence is 12 residues long. CDR1 and CDR2 (germline): GTSNPN, SVGIG (reference sequence). CDR3 loop: CAWADGTYEQYF. The CDR3 coding sequence is TGTGCCTGGGCGGACGGAACCTACGAGCAGTACTTC. Using reference TRBV30 and TRBJ2-7 for the parts outside the CDR3, the full variable domain is SQTIHQWPATLVQPVGSPLSLECTVEGTSNPNLYWYRQAAGRGLQLLFYSVGIGQISSEVPQNLSASRPQDRQFILSSKKLLLSDSGFYLCAWADGTYEQYFGPGTRLTVT.

In its sample, this clonotype was seen a few times. This may be a read error, as it is one base from a much larger clone. The J gene is TRBJ1-4, the V gene TRBV5-1, with D possibly matching TRBD1 (5 bases). This CDR3 contains 16 residues. The germline V gene has CDR1 SGHRS and CDR2 YFSETQ. DNA for the CDR3: TGCGCCAGCAGCAGAACCACGGGGACGACTAATGAAGAACTGTTTTTT. Translating gives CASSRTTGTTNEELFF.

This clonotype was picked up many times. This chain uses TRBV4-1 with TRBJ2-3; D is unclear. The CDR3 is 12 residues long. CDR1 is MGHRA, CDR2 YSYEKL, per germline. V shed 2 bases and J shed 3 bases, with 3 bases lying between them. The CDR3 sequence is CASSQTTDTQYF. The CDR3 DNA is TGCGCCAGCAGCCAAACTACAGATACGCAGTATTTT.